This T cell receptor beta chain was sequenced in a study of OX40 agonist ivuxolimab in advanced cancers. On the study more broadly: Of the participants, approximately 40% had some prior anti-PD-1, anti-PD-L1 or anti-CTLA-4 therapy, which was allowed. Broader study findings: Normalized expansion of T-cell clones was also low for some nonresponders. Both CD4+ and CD8+ T cell populations in blood had undergone clonal expansion by week 6 at 0.1 to 3.0 mg/kg.

The V gene lost 0 bases and the J gene lost 4 bases, with 12 bases spanning the gap. The CDR3 contains 15 residues. CDR1 and CDR2 from the germline V gene are SGHRS and YFSETQ. A note on this clone: The antigen is not known.

This table comes from immunoSEQ multiplex PCR, and its TCRdb copy is limited to in-frame clones, with some not included. The sample has more than 75,000 clones, about 88% seen once. The V and J genes are TRBV5-1 and TRBJ2-3; D may be TRBD2 (5 bases). This specimen consisted of CD4+ or CD8+ T cells sorted from blood, obtained in a trial of the OX40 agonist ivuxolimab. The source of this sequence is an adult with an advanced solid tumor such as melanoma, head and neck, liver or kidney cancer. This CDR3 is CASSLALGVSDTQYF. In DNA, the CDR3 is TGCGCCAGCAGCTTGGCTCTCGGGGTGTCAGATACGCAGTATTTT.